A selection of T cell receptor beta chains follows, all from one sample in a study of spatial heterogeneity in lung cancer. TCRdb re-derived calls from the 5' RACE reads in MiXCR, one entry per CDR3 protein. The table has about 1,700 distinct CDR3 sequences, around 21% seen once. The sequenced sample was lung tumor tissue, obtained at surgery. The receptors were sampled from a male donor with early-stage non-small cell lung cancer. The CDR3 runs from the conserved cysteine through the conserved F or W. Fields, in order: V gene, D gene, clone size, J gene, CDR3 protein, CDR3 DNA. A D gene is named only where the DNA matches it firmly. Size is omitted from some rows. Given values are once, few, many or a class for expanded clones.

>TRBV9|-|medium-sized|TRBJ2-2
CASSVGDGSYTGELFF
TGTGCCAGCAGCGTAGGGGACGGCTCCTACACCGGGGAGCTGTTTTTT
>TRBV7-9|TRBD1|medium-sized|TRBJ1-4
CASSSGQGEGEKLFF
TGTGCCAGCAGCTCCGGACAGGGAGAGGGTGAAAAACTGTTTTTT
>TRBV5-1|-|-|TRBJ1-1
CASSLPGAEAFF
TGCGCCAGCAGCTTGCCAGGGGCTGAAGCTTTCTTT
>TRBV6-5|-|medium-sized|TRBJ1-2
CASSYKGPNYGYTF
TGTGCCAGCAGTTATAAGGGTCCTAACTATGGCTACACCTTC
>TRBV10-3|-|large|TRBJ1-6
CAISESVRSPLHF
TGTGCCATCAGTGAGTCGGTTCGGTCACCCCTCCACTTT
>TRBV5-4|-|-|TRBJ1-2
CASSLPQGNYGYTF
TGTGCCAGCAGCTTACCGCAGGGGAACTATGGCTACACCTTC
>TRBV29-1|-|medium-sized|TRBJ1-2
CSVDPTGSYGYTF
TGCAGCGTTGACCCTACAGGGAGCTATGGCTACACCTTC
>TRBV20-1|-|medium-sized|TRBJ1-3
CSAQGTRDSGNTIYF
TGCAGTGCCCAGGGAACGAGGGATTCTGGAAACACCATATATTTT
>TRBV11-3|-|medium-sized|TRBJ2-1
CASSSPSGQFPFEQFF
TGTGCCAGCAGCTCCCCGTCGGGTCAGTTCCCTTTTGAGCAGTTCTTC
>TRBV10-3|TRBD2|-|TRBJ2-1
CAISESMTSGDNEQFF
TGTGCCATCAGTGAGTCTATGACTAGCGGCGACAATGAGCAGTTCTTC
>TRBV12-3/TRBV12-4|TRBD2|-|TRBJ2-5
CASSLALRGGHQETQYF
TGTGCCAGCAGTTTAGCGCTGCGGGGGGGGCATCAAGAGACCCAGTACTTC
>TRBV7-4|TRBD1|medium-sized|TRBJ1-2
CASSEDRDGNYGYTF
TGTGCCAGCAGCGAAGACAGGGACGGGAACTATGGCTACACCTTC
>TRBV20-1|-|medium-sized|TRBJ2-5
CSAGRGVQETQYF
TGCAGTGCAGGCCGAGGAGTCCAAGAGACCCAGTACTTC
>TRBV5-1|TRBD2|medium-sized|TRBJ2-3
CASSWKLAGVDTQYF
TGCGCCAGCAGCTGGAAACTAGCGGGAGTGGATACGCAGTATTTT
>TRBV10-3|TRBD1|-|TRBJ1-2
CVISDSPGGGEYGYTF
TGTGTCATCAGTGACTCTCCCGGAGGGGGCGAGTATGGCTACACCTTC
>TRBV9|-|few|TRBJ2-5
CASSEQTGEGGETQYF
TGTGCCAGCAGCGAACAAACAGGGGAAGGAGGGGAGACCCAGTACTTC
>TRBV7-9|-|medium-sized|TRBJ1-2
CASSLDRAYGYTF
TGTGCCAGCAGCTTAGACCGCGCCTATGGCTACACCTTC
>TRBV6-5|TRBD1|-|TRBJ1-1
CASSLGTGETEAFF
TGTGCCAGCAGTTTGGGGACAGGGGAGACTGAAGCTTTCTTT
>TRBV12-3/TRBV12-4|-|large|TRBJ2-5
CASSWGYPGSTETQYF
TGTGCCAGCAGTTGGGGGTACCCAGGGTCGACGGAGACCCAGTACTTC
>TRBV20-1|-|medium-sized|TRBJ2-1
CSANNEQFF
TGCAGTGCTAACAATGAGCAGTTCTTC
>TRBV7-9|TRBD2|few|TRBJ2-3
CASSSTSGGDSRADTQYF
TGTGCCAGCAGCTCGACTAGCGGGGGGGATTCCCGCGCAGATACGCAGTATTTT
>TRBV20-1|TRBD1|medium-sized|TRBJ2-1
CSAPRPGTGRNEQFF
TGCAGTGCTCCCCGGCCCGGGACAGGGAGGAATGAGCAGTTCTTC
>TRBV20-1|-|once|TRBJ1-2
CSAPASYPLGYSF
TGCAGTGCCCCAGCGAGCTACCCTTTGGGCTACTCCTTC
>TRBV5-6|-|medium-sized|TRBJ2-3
CASTLGGPSTDTQYF
TGTGCCAGCACCCTTGGGGGGCCCAGCACAGATACGCAGTATTTT
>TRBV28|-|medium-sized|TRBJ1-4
CASSLARGVKLFF
TGTGCCAGCAGTTTAGCACGGGGGGTAAAACTGTTTTTT
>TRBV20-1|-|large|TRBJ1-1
CSARKQNTEAFF
TGCAGTGCTAGAAAGCAGAACACTGAAGCTTTCTTT
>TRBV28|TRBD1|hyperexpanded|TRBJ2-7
CASSRRGQGATEQYF
TGTGCCAGCAGCCGACGGGGACAGGGGGCTACCGAGCAGTACTTC
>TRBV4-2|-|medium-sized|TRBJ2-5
CASSQGTRKETQYF
TGTGCCAGCAGCCAAGGAACACGAAAAGAGACCCAGTACTTC
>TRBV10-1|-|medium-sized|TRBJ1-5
CASSEFPDRRVGYQPQHF
TGCGCCAGCAGTGAGTTCCCCGACAGAAGGGTGGGTTATCAGCCCCAGCATTTT
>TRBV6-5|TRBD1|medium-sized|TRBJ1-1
CASSYGEGTAEAFF
TGTGCCAGCAGTTACGGGGAGGGGACAGCTGAAGCTTTCTTT
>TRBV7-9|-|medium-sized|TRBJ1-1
CASSRRGRREAFF
TGTGCCAGCAGCCGCCGAGGGCGCCGAGAAGCTTTCTTT
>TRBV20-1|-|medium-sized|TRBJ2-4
CSARVSQAKNIQYF
TGCAGTGCTAGGGTATCACAAGCCAAAAACATTCAGTACTTC
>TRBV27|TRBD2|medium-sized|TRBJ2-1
CASSLLAGSNEQFF
TGTGCCAGCAGTTTACTAGCGGGATCAAATGAGCAGTTCTTC
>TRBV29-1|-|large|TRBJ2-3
CSARADTQYF
TGCAGCGCTAGGGCAGATACGCAGTATTTT
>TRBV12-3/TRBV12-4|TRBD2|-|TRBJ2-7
CASSLGLAGSYEQYF
TGTGCCAGCAGCCTCGGACTAGCGGGATCCTACGAGCAGTACTTC
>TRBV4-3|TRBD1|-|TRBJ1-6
CASSQGTGKNSPLHF
TGCGCCAGCAGCCAAGGGACAGGGAAAAATTCACCCCTCCACTTT
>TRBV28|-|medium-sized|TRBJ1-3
CASSLGPEGGRSGNTIYF
TGTGCCAGCAGTTTAGGCCCTGAAGGGGGACGCTCTGGAAACACCATATATTTT
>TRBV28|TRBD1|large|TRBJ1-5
CASRWDRLSNQPQHF
TGTGCCAGCAGATGGGACAGGCTGAGCAATCAGCCCCAGCATTTT
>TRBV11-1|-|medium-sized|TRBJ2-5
CASSLVGWAEETQYF
TGTGCCAGCAGCTTAGTGGGTTGGGCAGAAGAGACCCAGTACTTC
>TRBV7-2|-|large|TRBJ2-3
CASSQVDLSTDTQYF
TGTGCCAGCAGCCAGGTGGACCTTAGCACAGATACGCAGTATTTT
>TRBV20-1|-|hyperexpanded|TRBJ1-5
CSASDPGNQPQHF
TGCAGTGCCTCGGACCCAGGCAATCAGCCCCAGCATTTT
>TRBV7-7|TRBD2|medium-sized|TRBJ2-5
CASSLLPLTSGSSAQYF
TGTGCTAGCAGCTTGCTGCCTTTGACTAGCGGGTCCTCGGCCCAGTACTTC
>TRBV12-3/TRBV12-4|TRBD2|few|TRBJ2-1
CASSLGGAGVNEQFF
TGTGCCAGCAGTTTAGGGGGAGCGGGAGTAAATGAGCAGTTCTTC
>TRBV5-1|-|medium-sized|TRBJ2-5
CASNPGAGETQYF
TGCGCCAGCAACCCGGGGGCAGGGGAGACCCAGTACTTC
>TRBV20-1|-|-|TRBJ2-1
CSAPDVRIGNEQFF
TGCAGTGCTCCCGACGTGAGGATTGGGAATGAGCAGTTCTTC
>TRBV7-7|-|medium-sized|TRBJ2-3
CASSLDSTDTQYF
TGTGCTAGCAGCTTAGACAGCACAGATACGCAGTATTTT
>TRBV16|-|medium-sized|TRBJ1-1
CASSQSHTEAFF
TGTGCCAGCAGCCAATCGCACACTGAAGCTTTCTTT
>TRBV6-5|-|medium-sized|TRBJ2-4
CASGSRGAKNIQYF
TGTGCCAGCGGGAGCCGCGGGGCTAAAAACATTCAGTACTTC
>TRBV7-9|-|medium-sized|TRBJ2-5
CASSLMETQYF
TGTGCCAGCAGCTTAATGGAGACCCAGTACTTC
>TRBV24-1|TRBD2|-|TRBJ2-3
CATSDPTGTSLKSDTQYF
TGTGCCACCAGTGATCCGACCGGGACTAGCTTAAAGTCAGATACGCAGTATTTT
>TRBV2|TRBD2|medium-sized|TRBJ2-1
CASRTSRLRPEQFF
TGTGCCAGCAGGACTAGCAGACTTCGCCCAGAGCAGTTCTTC
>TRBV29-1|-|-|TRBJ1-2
CSVEGQGRGYGYTF
TGCAGCGTTGAAGGGCAGGGTCGAGGATATGGCTACACCTTC
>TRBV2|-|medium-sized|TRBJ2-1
CAGSVYNEQFF
TGTGCCGGTAGTGTGTACAATGAGCAGTTCTTC
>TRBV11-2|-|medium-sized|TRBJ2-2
CASSLGLGSNTGELFF
TGTGCCAGCAGCTTAGGGCTGGGTTCGAACACCGGGGAGCTGTTTTTT
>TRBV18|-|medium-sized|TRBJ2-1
CASSPPEDHNYNEQFF
TGTGCCAGCTCACCACCGGAGGACCATAACTACAATGAGCAGTTCTTC
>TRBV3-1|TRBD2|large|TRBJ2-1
CASSHLLAGGRYNEQFF
TGTGCCAGCAGCCACCTCTTAGCGGGGGGGCGATACAATGAGCAGTTCTTC
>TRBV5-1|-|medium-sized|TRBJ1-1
CASRTGTTEAFF
TGCGCCAGCAGAACCGGGACCACTGAAGCTTTCTTT
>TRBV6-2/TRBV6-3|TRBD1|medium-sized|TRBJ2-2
CASSSLNPGQDAGELFF
TGTGCCAGCAGTAGCTTAAATCCGGGACAGGATGCCGGGGAGCTGTTTTTT
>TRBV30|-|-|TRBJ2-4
CAWKNPWAKNIQYF
TGTGCCTGGAAGAATCCCTGGGCCAAAAACATTCAGTACTTC
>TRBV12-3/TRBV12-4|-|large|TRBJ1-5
CASRRRGVNQPQHF
TGTGCCAGCAGGAGGAGAGGGGTCAATCAGCCCCAGCATTTT